This T cell receptor (beta chain) came from a study of OX40 agonist ivuxolimab in advanced cancers. Study in general: Given to patients was ivuxolimab, an agonistic anti-OX40 (CD134) antibody. Study results and limitations: The average count of expanded clones was higher among CD8+ T cells than among CD4+.

On this clone itself: No antigen is known for it.

The method was immunoSEQ multiplex PCR; TCRdb's version includes in-frame clones alone and lacks a portion of them. The sample comprises roughly 100,000 clones, approximately 87% of which are singletons, and around 6% rests with the top ten. There are 16 residues in the CDR3. CDR1 is LNHDA, CDR2 SQIVND, per germline (reference sequence). V was trimmed by 5 bases and J by 7 bases, leaving 18 bases between them. Sequenced here: CD4+ or CD8+ T cells sorted from blood, sampled in a trial of the OX40 agonist ivuxolimab. The V call is TRBV19, the J call TRBJ1-6; no definite D call. The origin of this receptor is an adult with an advanced solid tumor such as melanoma, head and neck, liver or kidney cancer. CDR3 coding DNA: TGTGCCAGTAGTCGGACCTATCCCCCTAGCAATTCACCCCTCCACTTT. This gives the protein CASSRTYPPSNSPLHF.